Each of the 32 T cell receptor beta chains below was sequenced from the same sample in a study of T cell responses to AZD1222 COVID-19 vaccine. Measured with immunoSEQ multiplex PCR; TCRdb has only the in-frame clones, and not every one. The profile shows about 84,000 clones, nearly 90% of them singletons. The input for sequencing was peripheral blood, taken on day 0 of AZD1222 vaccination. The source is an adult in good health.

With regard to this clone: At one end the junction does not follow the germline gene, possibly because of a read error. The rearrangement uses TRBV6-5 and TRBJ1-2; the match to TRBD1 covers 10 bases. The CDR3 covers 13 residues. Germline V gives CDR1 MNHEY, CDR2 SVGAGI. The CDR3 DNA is TGTGCCAGCAGTTACTCGGGACAGGGGACTTGGTGGTTC. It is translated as CASSYSGQGTWWF.

CDR3 sequence (DNA): TGTGCCACCAGTGATGCAGGGGGCAGCACAGATACGCAGTATTTT. It translates to CATSDAGGSTDTQYF. V usage is TRBV24-1 and J usage is TRBJ2-3; 8 bases line up with TRBD1. V gave up 3 bases and J gave up 0 bases; unmatched junction bases: 1. This CDR3 has 15 residues. Germline V gene lookup returns CDR1 KGHDR and CDR2 SFDVKD.

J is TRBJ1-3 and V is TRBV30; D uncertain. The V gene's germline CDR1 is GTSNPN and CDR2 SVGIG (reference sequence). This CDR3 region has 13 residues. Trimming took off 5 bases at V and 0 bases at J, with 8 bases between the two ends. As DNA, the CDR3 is TGTGCCTGGTGCGACACCTCTGGAAACACCATATATTTT. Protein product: CAWCDTSGNTIYF.

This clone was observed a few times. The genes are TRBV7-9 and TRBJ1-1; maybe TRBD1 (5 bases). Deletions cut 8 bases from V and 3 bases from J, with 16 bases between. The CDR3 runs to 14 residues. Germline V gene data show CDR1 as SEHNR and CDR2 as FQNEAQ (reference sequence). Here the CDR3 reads CASELGGVDTEAFF. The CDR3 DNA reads TGTGCCAGCGAGTTGGGGGGTGTTGACACTGAAGCTTTCTTT. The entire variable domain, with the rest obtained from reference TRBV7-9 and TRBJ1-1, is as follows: DTGVSQNPRHKITKRGQNVTFRCDPISEHNRLYWYRQTLGQGPEFLTYFQNEAQLEKSRLLSDRFSAERPKGSFSTLEIQRTEQGDSAMYLCASELGGVDTEAFFGQGTRLTVV.

The CDR3: CASSLAGVVLNTEAFF. In DNA form, the CDR3 reads TGTGCCAGCAGCTTGGCCGGGGTCGTCTTGAACACTGAAGCTTTCTTT. V usage is TRBV5-4 and J usage is TRBJ1-1; no reliable D call. Trimming took off 0 bases at V and 0 bases at J, with 12 bases between the two ends. The CDR3 sequence is 16 residues long. Germline-derived CDR1 and CDR2 are SGHNT and YYREEE (reference sequence).

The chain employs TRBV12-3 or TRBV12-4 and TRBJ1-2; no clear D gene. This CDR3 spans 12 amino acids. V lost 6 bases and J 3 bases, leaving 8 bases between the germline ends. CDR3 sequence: CASSGQDYGYTF. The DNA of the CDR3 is TGTGCCAGCAGCGGGCAGGACTATGGCTACACCTTC.

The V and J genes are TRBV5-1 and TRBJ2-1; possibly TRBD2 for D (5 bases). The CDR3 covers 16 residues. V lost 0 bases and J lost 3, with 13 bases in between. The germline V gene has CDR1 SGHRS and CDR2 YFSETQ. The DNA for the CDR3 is TGCGCCAGCAGCTTGGCCAGCGGTCCCCTCTACAATGAGCAGTTCTTC. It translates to CASSLASGPLYNEQFF.

The CDR3 is CASTLGLPNTEAFF. As DNA, the CDR3 is TGTGCCAGCACCCTGGGACTCCCGAACACTGAAGCTTTCTTT. The chain is built from TRBV7-2 and TRBJ1-1, with D maybe TRBD1 (5 bases). Germline V gene sequence: CDR1 SGHTA, CDR2 FQGNSA. V was pared by 7 bases and J by 1 base, with 13 bases between. The CDR3 consists of 14 residues.

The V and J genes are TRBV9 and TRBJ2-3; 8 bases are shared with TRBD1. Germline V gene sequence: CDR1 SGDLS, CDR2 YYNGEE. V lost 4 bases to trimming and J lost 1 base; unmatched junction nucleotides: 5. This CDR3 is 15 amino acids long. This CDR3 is CASSSVTGGTDTQYF. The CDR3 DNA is TGTGCCAGCAGCTCAGTGACAGGGGGCACAGATACGCAGTATTTT.

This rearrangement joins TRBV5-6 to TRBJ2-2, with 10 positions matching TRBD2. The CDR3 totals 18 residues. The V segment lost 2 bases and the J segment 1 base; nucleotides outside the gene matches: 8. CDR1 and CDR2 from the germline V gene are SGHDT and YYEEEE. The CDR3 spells CASSFTSGAYVNTGELFF. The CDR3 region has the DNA TGTGCCAGCAGCTTTACTAGCGGGGCTTATGTGAACACCGGGGAGCTGTTTTTT.

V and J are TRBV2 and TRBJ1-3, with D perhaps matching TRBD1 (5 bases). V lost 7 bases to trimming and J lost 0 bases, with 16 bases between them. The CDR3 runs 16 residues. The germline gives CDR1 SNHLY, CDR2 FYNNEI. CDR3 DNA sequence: TGTGCCAGCACACCTACAGGCCTGAGCTCTGGAAACACCATATATTTT. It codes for CASTPTGLSSGNTIYF.

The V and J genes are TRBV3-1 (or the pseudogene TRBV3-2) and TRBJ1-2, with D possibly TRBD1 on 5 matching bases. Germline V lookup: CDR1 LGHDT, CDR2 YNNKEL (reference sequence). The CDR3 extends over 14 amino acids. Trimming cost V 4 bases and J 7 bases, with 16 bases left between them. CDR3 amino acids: CASSLRVEGSGYTF. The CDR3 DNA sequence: TGTGCCAGCAGCCTCCGGGTGGAGGGGTCTGGCTACACCTTC.

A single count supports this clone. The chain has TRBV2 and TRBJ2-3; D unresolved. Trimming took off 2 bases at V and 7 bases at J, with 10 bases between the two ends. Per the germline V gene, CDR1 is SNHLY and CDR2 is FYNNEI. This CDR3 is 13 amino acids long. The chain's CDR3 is CASSESMLYTQYF. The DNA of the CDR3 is TGTGCCAGCAGTGAATCGATGCTGTATACGCAGTATTTT.

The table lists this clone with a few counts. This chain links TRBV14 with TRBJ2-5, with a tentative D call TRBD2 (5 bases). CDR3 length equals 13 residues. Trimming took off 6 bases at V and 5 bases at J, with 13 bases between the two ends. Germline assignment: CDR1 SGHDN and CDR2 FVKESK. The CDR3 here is CASRGKSGETQYF. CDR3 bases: TGTGCCAGCAGGGGGAAGTCGGGGGAGACCCAGTACTTC.

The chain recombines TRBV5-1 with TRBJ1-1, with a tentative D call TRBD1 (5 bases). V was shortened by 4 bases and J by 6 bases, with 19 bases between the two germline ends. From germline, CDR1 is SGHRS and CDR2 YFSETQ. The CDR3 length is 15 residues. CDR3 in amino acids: CASSGGLGGKAEAFF. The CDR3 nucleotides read TGCGCCAGCAGCGGGGGTCTGGGTGGGAAAGCTGAAGCTTTCTTT.

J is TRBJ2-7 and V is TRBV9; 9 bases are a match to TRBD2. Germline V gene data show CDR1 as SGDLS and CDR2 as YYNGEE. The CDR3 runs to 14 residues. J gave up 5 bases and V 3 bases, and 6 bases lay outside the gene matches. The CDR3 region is CASSEVAGVNEQYF. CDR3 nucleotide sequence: TGTGCCAGCAGCGAGGTAGCGGGAGTCAACGAGCAGTACTTC.

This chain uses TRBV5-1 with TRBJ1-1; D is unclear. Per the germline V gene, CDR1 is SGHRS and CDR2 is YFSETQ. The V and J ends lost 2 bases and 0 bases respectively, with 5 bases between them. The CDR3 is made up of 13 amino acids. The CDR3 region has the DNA TGCGCCAGCAGCTTCACACTGAACACTGAAGCTTTCTTT. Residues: CASSFTLNTEAFF. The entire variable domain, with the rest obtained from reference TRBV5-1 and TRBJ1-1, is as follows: KAGVTQTPRYLIKTRGQQVTLSCSPISGHRSVSWYQQTPGQGLQFLFEYFSETQRNKGNFPGRFSGRQFSNSRSEMNVSTLELGDSALYLCASSFTLNTEAFFGQGTRLTVV.

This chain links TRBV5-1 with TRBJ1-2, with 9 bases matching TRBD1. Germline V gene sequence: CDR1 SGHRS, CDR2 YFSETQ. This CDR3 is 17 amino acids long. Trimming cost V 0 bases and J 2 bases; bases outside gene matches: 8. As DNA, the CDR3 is TGCGCCAGCAGCTTGGGGGGACAGGGACTTCTAAACTATGGCTACACCTTC. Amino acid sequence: CASSLGGQGLLNYGYTF.

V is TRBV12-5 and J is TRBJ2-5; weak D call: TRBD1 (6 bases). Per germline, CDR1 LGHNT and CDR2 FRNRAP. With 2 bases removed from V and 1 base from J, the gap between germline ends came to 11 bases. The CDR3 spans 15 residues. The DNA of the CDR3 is TGTGCTAGTGGTTTGCCCCGGGACATCCAAGAGACCCAGTACTTC. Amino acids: CASGLPRDIQETQYF.

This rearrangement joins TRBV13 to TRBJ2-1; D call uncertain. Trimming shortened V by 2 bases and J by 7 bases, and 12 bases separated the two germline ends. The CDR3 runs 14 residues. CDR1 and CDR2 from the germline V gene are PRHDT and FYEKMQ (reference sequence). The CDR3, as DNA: TGTGCCAGCAGCTTAACTCGTACTTCTAATGAGCAGTTCTTC. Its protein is CASSLTRTSNEQFF.

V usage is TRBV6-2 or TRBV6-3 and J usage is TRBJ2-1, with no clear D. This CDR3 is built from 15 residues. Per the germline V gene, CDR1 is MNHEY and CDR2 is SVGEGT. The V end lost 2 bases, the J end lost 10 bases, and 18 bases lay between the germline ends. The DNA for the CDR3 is TGTGCCAGCAGTTACCCCCATGGTGTCAGCTCCGAGCAGTTCTTC. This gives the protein CASSYPHGVSSEQFF.

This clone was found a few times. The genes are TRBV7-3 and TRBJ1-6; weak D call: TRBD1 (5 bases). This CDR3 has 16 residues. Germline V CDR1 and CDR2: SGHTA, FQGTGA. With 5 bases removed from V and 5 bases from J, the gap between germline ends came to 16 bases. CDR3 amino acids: CASSRFPGANNSPLHF. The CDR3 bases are TGTGCCAGCAGCCGATTCCCCGGGGCTAATAATTCACCCCTCCACTTT. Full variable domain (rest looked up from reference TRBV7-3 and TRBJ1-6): GAGVSQTPSNKVTEKGKYVELRCDPISGHTALYWYRQSLGQGPEFLIYFQGTGAADDSGLPNDRFFAVRPEGSVSTLKIQRTERGDSAVYLCASSRFPGANNSPLHFGNGTRLTVT.

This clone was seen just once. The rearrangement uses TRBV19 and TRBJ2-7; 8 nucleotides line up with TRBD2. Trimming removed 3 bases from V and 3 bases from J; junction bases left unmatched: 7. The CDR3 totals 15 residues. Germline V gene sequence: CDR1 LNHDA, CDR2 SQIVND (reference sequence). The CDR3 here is CASSMGLVLSYEQYF. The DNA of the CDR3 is TGTGCCAGTAGTATGGGACTAGTCCTTAGCTACGAGCAGTACTTC. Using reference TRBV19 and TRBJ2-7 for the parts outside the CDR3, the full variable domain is DGGITQSPKYLFRKEGQNVTLSCEQNLNHDAMYWYRQDPGQGLRLIYYSQIVNDFQKGDIAEGYSVSREKKESFPLTVTSAQKNPTAFYLCASSMGLVLSYEQYFGPGTRLTVT.

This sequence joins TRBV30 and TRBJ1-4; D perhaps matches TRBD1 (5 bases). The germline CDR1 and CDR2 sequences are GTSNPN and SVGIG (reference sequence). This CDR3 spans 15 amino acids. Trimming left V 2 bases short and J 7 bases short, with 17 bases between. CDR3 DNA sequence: TGTGCCTGGAGTTTCACAAGGGGTTTGGGTGAAAAACTGTTTTTT. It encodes CAWSFTRGLGEKLFF.

The CDR3 is CATSRDRQGGNTIYF. The DNA of the CDR3 is TGTGCCACCAGCAGAGACCGACAGGGTGGAAACACCATATATTTT. The V gene is TRBV15, the J gene TRBJ1-3, with 7 nucleotides matching TRBD1. This CDR3 has 15 amino acids. V shed 0 bases and J 3 bases; nucleotides not matched to a gene: 2. Germline CDR1 is LNHNV and CDR2 is YYDKDF (reference sequence). The whole variable domain, remainder taken from reference TRBV15 and TRBJ1-3, is DAMVIQNPRYQVTQFGKPVTLSCSQTLNHNVMYWYQQKSSQAPKLLFHYYDKDFNNEADTPDNFQSRRPNTSFCFLDIRSPGLGDTAMYLCATSRDRQGGNTIYFGEGSWLTVV.

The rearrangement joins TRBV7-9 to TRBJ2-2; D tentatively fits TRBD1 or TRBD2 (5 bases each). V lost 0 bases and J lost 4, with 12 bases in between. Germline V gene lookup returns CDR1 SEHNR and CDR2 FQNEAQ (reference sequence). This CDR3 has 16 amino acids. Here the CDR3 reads CASSLAPGQGTGELFF. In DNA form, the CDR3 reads TGTGCCAGCAGCTTAGCCCCGGGGCAGGGCACCGGGGAGCTGTTTTTT.

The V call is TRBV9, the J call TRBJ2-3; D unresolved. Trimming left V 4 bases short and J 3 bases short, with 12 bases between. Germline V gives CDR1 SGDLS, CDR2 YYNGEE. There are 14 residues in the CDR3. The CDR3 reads CASSPPVRTDTQYF. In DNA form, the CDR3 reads TGTGCCAGCAGCCCTCCGGTGCGTACAGATACGCAGTATTTT. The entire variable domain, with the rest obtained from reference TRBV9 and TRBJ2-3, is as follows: DSGVTQTPKHLITATGQRVTLRCSPRSGDLSVYWYQQSLDQGLQFLIQYYNGEERAKGNILERFSAQQFPDLHSELNLSSLELGDSALYFCASSPPVRTDTQYFGPGTRLTVL.

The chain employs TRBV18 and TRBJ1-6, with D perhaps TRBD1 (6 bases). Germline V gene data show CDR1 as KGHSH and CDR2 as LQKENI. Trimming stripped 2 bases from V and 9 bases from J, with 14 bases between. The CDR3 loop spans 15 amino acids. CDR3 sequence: CASSPGGSGISPLHF. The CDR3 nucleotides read TGTGCCAGCTCACCAGGGGGCTCGGGGATTTCACCCCTCCACTTT.

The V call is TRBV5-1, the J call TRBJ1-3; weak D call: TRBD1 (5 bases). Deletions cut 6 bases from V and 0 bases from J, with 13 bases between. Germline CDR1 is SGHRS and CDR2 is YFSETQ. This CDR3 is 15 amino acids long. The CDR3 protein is CASTRDSYSGNTIYF. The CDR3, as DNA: TGCGCCAGCACCCGGGACTCCTACTCTGGAAACACCATATATTTT. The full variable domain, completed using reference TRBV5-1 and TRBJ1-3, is KAGVTQTPRYLIKTRGQQVTLSCSPISGHRSVSWYQQTPGQGLQFLFEYFSETQRNKGNFPGRFSGRQFSNSRSEMNVSTLELGDSALYLCASTRDSYSGNTIYFGEGSWLTVV.

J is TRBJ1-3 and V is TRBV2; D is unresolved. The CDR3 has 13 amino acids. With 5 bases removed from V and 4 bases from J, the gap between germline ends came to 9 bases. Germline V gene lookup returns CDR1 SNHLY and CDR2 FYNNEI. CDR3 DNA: TGTGCCAGCAGTAACACAGACGGAAACACCATATATTTT. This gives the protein CASSNTDGNTIYF.

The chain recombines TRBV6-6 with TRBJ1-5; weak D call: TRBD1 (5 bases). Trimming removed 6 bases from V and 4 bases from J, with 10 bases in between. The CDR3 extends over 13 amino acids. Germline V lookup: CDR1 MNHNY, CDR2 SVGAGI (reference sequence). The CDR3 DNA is TGTGCCAGCAGGATACAGGTTAATCAGCCCCAGCATTTT. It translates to CASRIQVNQPQHF.

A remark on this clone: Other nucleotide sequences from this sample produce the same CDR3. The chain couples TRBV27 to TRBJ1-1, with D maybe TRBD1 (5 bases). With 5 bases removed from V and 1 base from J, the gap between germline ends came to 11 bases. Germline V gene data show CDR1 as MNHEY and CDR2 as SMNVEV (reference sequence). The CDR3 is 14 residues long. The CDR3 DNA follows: TGTGCCAGCAGTCTGCTTGGGGGGAACACTGAAGCTTTCTTT. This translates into CASSLLGGNTEAFF.